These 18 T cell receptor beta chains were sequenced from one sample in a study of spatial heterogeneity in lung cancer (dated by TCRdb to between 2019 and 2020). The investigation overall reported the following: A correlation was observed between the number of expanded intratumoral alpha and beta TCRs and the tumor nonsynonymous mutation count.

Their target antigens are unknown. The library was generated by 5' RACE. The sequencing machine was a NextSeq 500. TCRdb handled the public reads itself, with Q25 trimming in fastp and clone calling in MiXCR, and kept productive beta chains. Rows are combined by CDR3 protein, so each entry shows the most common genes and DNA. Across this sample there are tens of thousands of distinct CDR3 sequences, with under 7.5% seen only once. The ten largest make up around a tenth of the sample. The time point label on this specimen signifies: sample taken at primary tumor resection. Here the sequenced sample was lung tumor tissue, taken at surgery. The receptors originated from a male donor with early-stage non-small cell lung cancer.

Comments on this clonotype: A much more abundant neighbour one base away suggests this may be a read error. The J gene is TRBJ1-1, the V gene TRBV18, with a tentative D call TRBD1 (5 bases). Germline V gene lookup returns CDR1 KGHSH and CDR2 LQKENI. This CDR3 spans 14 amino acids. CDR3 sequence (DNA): TGTGCCAGCTCACCACCGGGGCAGTTCACTGAACCTTTCTTT. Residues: CASSPPGQFTEPFF.

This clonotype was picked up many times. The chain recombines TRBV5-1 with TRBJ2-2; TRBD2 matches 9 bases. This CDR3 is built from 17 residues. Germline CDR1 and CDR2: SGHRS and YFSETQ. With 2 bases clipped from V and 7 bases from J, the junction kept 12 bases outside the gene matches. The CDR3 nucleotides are TGCGCCAGCAGCTTACCTGCTAGCGGGAATGCTGACGGGGAGCTGTTTTTT. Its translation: CASSLPASGNADGELFF. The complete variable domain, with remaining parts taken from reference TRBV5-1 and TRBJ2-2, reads KAGVTQTPRYLIKTRGQQVTLSCSPISGHRSVSWYQQTPGQGLQFLFEYFSETQRNKGNFPGRFSGRQFSNSRSEMNVSTLELGDSALYLCASSLPASGNADGELFFGEGSRLTVL.

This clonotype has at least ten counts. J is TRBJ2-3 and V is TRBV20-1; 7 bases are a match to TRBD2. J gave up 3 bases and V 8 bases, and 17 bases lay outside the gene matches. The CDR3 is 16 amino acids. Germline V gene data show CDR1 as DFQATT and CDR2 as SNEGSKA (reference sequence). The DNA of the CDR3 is TGCAGTCTCGGTGGCGGGAGTGAAAGGTCGACAGATACGCAGTATTTT. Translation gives CSLGGGSERSTDTQYF.

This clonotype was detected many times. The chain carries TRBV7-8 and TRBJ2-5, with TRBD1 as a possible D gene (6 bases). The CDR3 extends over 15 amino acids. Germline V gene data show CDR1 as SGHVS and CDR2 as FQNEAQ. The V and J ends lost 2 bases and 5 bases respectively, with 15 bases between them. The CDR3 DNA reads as TGTGCCAGCAGCTTAAGGGCAGGGGCCGGGGAGACCCAGTACTTC. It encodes CASSLRAGAGETQYF. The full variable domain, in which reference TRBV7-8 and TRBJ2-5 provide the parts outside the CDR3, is GAGVSQSPRYKVAKRGQDVALRCDPISGHVSLFWYQQALGQGPEFLTYFQNEAQLDKSGLPSDRFFAERPEGSVSTLKIQRTQQEDSAVYLCASSLRAGAGETQYFGPGTRLLVL.

This chain's CDR3 is CASSLFGQGSQYF. The CDR3 DNA reads TGTGCCAGCAGCCTTTTCGGACAGGGTTCGCAGTATTTT. The V call is TRBV14, the J call TRBJ2-3; 8 bases align to TRBD1. CDR1 is SGHDN and CDR2 is FVKESK in the germline V gene. The ends lost 4 bases at V and 10 bases at J; junction bases unmatched: 7. The CDR3 is 13 amino acids.

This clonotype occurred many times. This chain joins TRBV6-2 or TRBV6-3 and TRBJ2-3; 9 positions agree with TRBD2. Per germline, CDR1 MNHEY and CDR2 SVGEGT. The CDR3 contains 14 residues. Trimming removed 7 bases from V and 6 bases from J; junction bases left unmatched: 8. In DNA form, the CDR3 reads TGTGCCAGCAAGACGAGCGGGAGGTGGGATACGCAGTATTTT. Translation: CASKTSGRWDTQYF.

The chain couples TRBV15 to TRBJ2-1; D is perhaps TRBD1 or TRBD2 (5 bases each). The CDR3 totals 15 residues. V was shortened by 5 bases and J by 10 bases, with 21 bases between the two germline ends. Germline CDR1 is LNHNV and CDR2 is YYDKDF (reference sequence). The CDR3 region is CATSPRDLIALEQFF. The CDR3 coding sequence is TGTGCCACCAGCCCCCGGGACCTTATAGCCCTAGAGCAGTTCTTC.

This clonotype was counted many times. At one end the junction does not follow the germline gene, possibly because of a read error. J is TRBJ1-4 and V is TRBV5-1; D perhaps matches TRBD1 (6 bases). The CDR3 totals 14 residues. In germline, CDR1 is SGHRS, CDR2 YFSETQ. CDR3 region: CASSIGQSNDKLFF. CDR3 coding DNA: TGCGCCAGCAGCATTGGACAGAGTAATGATAAACTGTTTTTT.

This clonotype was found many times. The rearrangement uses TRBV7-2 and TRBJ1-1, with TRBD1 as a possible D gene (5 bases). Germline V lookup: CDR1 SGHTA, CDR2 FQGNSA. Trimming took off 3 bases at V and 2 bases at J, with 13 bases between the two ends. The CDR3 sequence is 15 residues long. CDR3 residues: CASSFLQGRNTEAFF. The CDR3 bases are TGTGCCAGCAGCTTTCTTCAGGGTCGCAACACTGAAGCTTTCTTT.

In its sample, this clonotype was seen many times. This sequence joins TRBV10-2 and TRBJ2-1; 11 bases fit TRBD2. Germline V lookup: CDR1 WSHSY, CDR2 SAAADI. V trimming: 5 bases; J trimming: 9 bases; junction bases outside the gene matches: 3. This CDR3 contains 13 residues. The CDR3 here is CASSLAGGGEQFF. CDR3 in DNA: TGCGCCAGCAGTCTAGCGGGAGGAGGTGAGCAGTTCTTC.

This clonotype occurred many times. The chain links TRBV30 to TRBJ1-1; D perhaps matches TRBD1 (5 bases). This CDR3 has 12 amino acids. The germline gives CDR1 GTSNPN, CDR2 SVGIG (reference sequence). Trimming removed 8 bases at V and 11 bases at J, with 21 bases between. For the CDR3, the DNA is TGTGCCGGCACGGGGTCTGGGGCGACTGCTTTCTTT. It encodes CAGTGSGATAFF.

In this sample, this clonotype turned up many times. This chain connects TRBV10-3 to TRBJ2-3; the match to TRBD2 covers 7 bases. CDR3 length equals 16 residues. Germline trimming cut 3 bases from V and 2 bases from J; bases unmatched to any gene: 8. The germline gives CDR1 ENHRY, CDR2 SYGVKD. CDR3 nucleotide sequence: TGTGCCATCAGTGACCCCGGGGGGACTATCACAGATACGCAGTATTTT. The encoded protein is CAISDPGGTITDTQYF.

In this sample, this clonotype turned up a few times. This chain's CDR3 is CASSLSDRLRNTIYF. In DNA form, the CDR3 reads TGTGCCAGCAGCTTATCGGACAGGCTGAGAAACACCATATATTTT. This rearrangement joins TRBV13 to TRBJ1-3; 7 nucleotides align to TRBD1. V was clipped by 2 bases and J by 5 bases; unmatched bases: 6. CDR3 size: 15 residues. Germline lookup yields CDR1 PRHDT and CDR2 FYEKMQ (reference sequence). The full variable domain, with the rest looked up from reference TRBV13 and TRBJ1-3, is AAGVIQSPRHLIKEKRETATLKCYPIPRHDTVYWYQQGPGQDPQFLISFYEKMQSDKGSIPDRFSAQQFSDYHSELNMSSLELGDSALYFCASSLSDRLRNTIYFGEGSWLTVV.

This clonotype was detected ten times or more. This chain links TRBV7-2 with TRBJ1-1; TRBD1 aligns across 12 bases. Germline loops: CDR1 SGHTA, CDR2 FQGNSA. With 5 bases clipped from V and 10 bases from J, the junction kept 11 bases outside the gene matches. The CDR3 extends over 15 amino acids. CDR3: CASSPGGQGARAAFF. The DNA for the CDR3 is TGTGCCAGCAGCCCCGGGGGACAGGGGGCTCGAGCAGCTTTCTTT. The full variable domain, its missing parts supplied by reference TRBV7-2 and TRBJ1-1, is GAGVSQSPSNKVTEKGKDVELRCDPISGHTALYWYRQSLGQGLEFLIYFQGNSAPDKSGLPSDRFSAERTGGSVSTLTIQRTQQEDSAVYLCASSPGGQGARAAFFGQGTRLTVV.

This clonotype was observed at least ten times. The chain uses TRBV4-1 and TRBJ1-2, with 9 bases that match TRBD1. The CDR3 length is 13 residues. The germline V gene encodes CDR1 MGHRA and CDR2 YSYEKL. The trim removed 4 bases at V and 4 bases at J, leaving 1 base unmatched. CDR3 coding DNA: TGCGCCAGCAGCCCACAGGGGGCCTATGGCTACACCTTC. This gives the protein CASSPQGAYGYTF.

CDR3 nucleotide sequence: TGCAGTGCTATTTTCAGGGCACACGAGCAGTACTTC. This gives the protein CSAIFRAHEQYF. The rearrangement uses TRBV20-1 and TRBJ2-7; perhaps TRBD1 as D (5 bases). CDR1 DFQATT and CDR2 SNEGSKA come from the germline V gene (reference sequence). The V and J ends lost 4 bases and 5 bases respectively, with 12 bases between them. The CDR3 has 12 amino acids.

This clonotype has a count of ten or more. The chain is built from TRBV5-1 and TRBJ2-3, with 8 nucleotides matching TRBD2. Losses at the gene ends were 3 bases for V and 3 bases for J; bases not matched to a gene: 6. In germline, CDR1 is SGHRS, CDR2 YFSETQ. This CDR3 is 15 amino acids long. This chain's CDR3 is CASSSMTSVTDTQYF. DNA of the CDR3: TGCGCCAGCAGCTCGATGACTAGCGTAACAGATACGCAGTATTTT.

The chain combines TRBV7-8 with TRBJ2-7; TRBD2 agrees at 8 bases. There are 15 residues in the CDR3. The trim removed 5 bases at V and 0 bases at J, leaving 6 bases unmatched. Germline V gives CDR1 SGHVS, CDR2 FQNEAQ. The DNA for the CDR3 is TGTGCCAGCAGCGCACGCAGCGGGGGCTCCTACGAGCAGTACTTC. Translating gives CASSARSGGSYEQYF.